This T cell receptor beta chain came from a study of blood T cell repertoires in COVID-19. Data came from immunoSEQ multiplex PCR; TCRdb stores just in-frame clones and leaves some out. The data contain 180,000 or so clones, roughly 90% of them seen just once; the ten biggest clones take up more than 0.75%. Living in about two dozen US areas, the participants were between about 18 and 95 years of age. Recovery among Cohort 3 donors was established by two negative PCRs, clearance, or symptom resolution. The material sequenced was PBMCs or T cells enriched from blood (not recorded which). This receptor was identified in a woman younger than 30 who had recovered from COVID-19.

This chain's CDR3 is CASSLISDNEQFF. CDR3 nucleotide sequence: TGTGCCAGCAGTTTAATCTCAGACAATGAGCAGTTCTTC. The V and J genes are TRBV27 and TRBJ2-1; D is uncertain. The V gene lost 2 bases and the J gene lost 5 bases, with 7 bases spanning the gap. The CDR3 totals 13 residues. Germline V gene sequence: CDR1 MNHEY, CDR2 SMNVEV (reference sequence).